A selection of T cell receptor beta chains follows, all from one sample in a study of T cell responses to AZD1222 COVID-19 vaccine. Repertoires were generated with immunoSEQ multiplex PCR, while TCRdb's copy carries only in-frame clones and drops some. This table has more than 150,000 clones, 90% appearing once. The sample was peripheral blood, taken on day 0 of AZD1222 vaccination. The receptors were sampled from an adult in good health. The CDR3 runs from the conserved cysteine through the conserved F or W. A D gene is named only where the DNA matches it firmly. The size entry is marked missing in some rows and otherwise reads once, few, many or a size class.

J,V,size,D,CDR3,DNA
TRBJ2-4,TRBV7-2,once,TRBD1,CASSPRQGAFVLAKNIQYF,TGTGCCAGCAGCCCAAGACAGGGGGCATTTGTGTTAGCCAAAAACATTCAGTACTTC
TRBJ1-2,TRBV6-1,.,TRBD1,CASSEPGTGGIGGYTF,TGTGCCAGCAGTGAACCGGGGACAGGGGGCATAGGCGGCTACACCTTC
TRBJ2-3,TRBV19,.,TRBD2,CASSTSGDTDTQYF,TGTGCCAGTAGTACTAGCGGAGACACAGATACGCAGTATTTT
TRBJ2-2,TRBV3-1/TRBV3-2,.,.,CASSLGHTGELFF,TGTGCCAGCAGCCTCGGGCACACCGGGGAGCTGTTTTTT
TRBJ1-6,TRBV28,.,TRBD1,CASRTGKYNSPLHF,TGTGCCAGCAGGACAGGGAAATATAATTCACCCCTCCACTTT
TRBJ2-7,TRBV2,.,TRBD1,CASGGQGSYEQYF,TGTGCCAGCGGTGGACAGGGCTCCTACGAGCAGTACTTC
TRBJ2-3,TRBV11-3,.,TRBD1,CASSFNRGSLNTDTQYF,TGTGCCAGCAGCTTCAACAGGGGGTCCCTGAACACAGATACGCAGTATTTT
TRBJ2-7,TRBV6-5,once,.,CASSYWRGAYEQYF,TGTGCCAGCAGTTACTGGCGGGGTGCCTACGAGCAGTACTTC
TRBJ1-5,TRBV28,.,.,CASSLGGRNQPQHF,TGTGCCAGCAGTTTGGGAGGACGCAATCAGCCCCAGCATTTT
TRBJ2-3,TRBV28,.,.,CASSLSQQGSSTDTQYF,TGTGCCAGCAGTTTATCCCAACAGGGATCTAGCACAGATACGCAGTATTTT
TRBJ1-1,TRBV2,.,.,CASREWGAGTEAFF,TGTGCCAGCCGGGAGTGGGGGGCGGGCACTGAAGCTTTCTTT
TRBJ1-5,TRBV18,.,.,CASSPGQGNPANQPQHF,TGTGCCAGCTCACCGGGCCAAGGCAACCCCGCCAATCAGCCCCAGCATTTT
TRBJ1-1,TRBV7-2,.,.,CASSLGGLATEAFF,TGTGCCAGCAGCTTAGGGGGACTCGCCACTGAAGCTTTCTTT
TRBJ1-2,TRBV24-1,.,.,CATSDSDRPQENYGYTF,TGTGCCACCAGTGACTCCGACAGGCCCCAGGAAAACTATGGCTACACCTTC
TRBJ1-2,TRBV28,.,.,CASSLLTAKVYGYTF,TGTGCCAGCAGTCTCCTTACGGCGAAGGTATATGGCTACACCTTC
TRBJ2-1,TRBV5-1,.,.,CASSLRTSPLRSQQIEQFF,TGCGCCAGCAGCCTAAGGACCTCCCCACTTCGGTCCCAGCAAATAGAGCAGTTCTTC
TRBJ2-5,TRBV7-2,.,TRBD2,CASSPLARLAGRGTQYF,TGTGCCAGCAGCCCATTGGCACGGCTAGCGGGTCGGGGGACCCAGTACTTC
TRBJ2-3,TRBV7-2,.,.,CASNPRRGSDTQYF,TGTGCCAGCAACCCGCGAAGGGGGTCAGATACGCAGTATTTT
TRBJ1-2,TRBV18,.,TRBD1,CASSPIPGTGAGYTF,TGTGCCAGCTCACCAATTCCCGGGACAGGCGCTGGCTACACCTTC